Listed here are 26 T cell receptor beta chains from one sample, sequenced in a study of blood T cell repertoires in COVID-19. The protocol was immunoSEQ multiplex PCR, while the TCRdb copy is restricted to in-frame clones and leaves out a portion. The table shows about 290,000 clones, with around 86% occurring only once. The sample consisted of PBMCs or T cells enriched from blood (not recorded which). Receptors originate from a middle-aged woman who had recovered from COVID-19.

The chain couples TRBV4-1 to TRBJ2-3; TRBD1 agrees at 8 bases. The CDR3 totals 17 residues. The V and J ends lost 4 bases and 3 bases, in that order; junction bases with no gene match: 12. Germline-derived CDR1 and CDR2 are MGHRA and YSYEKL. The CDR3 here is CASSPYGTGELTDTQYF. CDR3 nucleotide sequence: TGCGCCAGCAGCCCGTATGGGACAGGAGAACTTACAGATACGCAGTATTTT.

The V gene is TRBV7-2, the J gene TRBJ2-3, with 7 bases identical to TRBD1. V lost 6 bases, J lost 5 bases, and 14 bases stayed unmatched. Germline V gene sequence: CDR1 SGHTA, CDR2 FQGNSA. The CDR3 runs 16 residues. The CDR3, as DNA: TGTGCCAGCAGTAGCCCCTTCGGGGACAGACAAGATACGCAGTATTTT. Its protein product is CASSSPFGDRQDTQYF. Supplemented by reference TRBV7-2 and TRBJ2-3, the full variable domain reads GAGVSQSPSNKVTEKGKDVELRCDPISGHTALYWYRQSLGQGLEFLIYFQGNSAPDKSGLPSDRFSAERTGGSVSTLTIQRTQQEDSAVYLCASSSPFGDRQDTQYFGPGTRLTVL.

The chain has TRBV18 and TRBJ2-5; 8 bases map to TRBD1. After removal of 8 bases from V and 0 bases from J, the junction contained 8 bases not matched to a gene. Germline CDR1 KGHSH, CDR2 LQKENI. CDR3 length equals 15 residues. The CDR3 DNA sequence: TGTGCCAGCCCGACAGGGGCATCGTACCAAGAGACCCAGTACTTC. Translating gives CASPTGASYQETQYF.

The chain carries TRBV6-5 and TRBJ1-6, with TRBD1 matching 8 bases. With 5 bases clipped from V and 7 bases from J, the junction kept 7 bases outside the gene matches. Germline lookup yields CDR1 MNHEY and CDR2 SVGAGI. This CDR3 has 15 amino acids. The CDR3 loop reads CASSLGQGGNSPLHF. The CDR3 DNA sequence: TGTGCCAGCAGTCTTGGACAGGGTGGAAATTCACCCCTCCACTTT.

In its sample, this clone was seen once. The chain has TRBV12-3 or TRBV12-4 and TRBJ1-2; the D gene is possibly TRBD1 (6 bases). This CDR3 comprises 13 residues. Trimming shortened V by 5 bases and J by 8 bases, and 15 bases separated the two germline ends. The CDR3 coding sequence is TGTGCCAGCAGTCGCACAGGGCCCGAAGGCTACACCTTC. It codes for CASSRTGPEGYTF.

This chain connects TRBV18 to TRBJ2-7; 12 positions match TRBD1. The CDR3 is made up of 15 amino acids. Germline loops: CDR1 KGHSH, CDR2 LQKENI. The junction had 4 bases not matched to a gene; V was cut back by 3 bases and J by 4 bases. The CDR3 is CASSPAGQGAYEQYF. CDR3 DNA: TGTGCCAGCTCACCGGCGGGACAGGGGGCTTACGAGCAGTACTTC.

This clone was seen a single time. The chain recombines TRBV27 with TRBJ2-5, with 14 positions matching TRBD2. Germline values: CDR1 MNHEY, CDR2 SMNVEV (reference sequence). V shed 5 bases and J 5 bases; nucleotides not matched to a gene: 10. The CDR3 has 17 amino acids. The DNA for the CDR3 is TGTGCCAGCAGTGCACCCCGACTAGCGGGGGGGCAGGAGACCCAGTACTTC. As protein: CASSAPRLAGGQETQYF.

The gene calls are TRBV6-2 or TRBV6-3 and TRBJ2-5, with 13 bases lining up with TRBD2. Germline loops: CDR1 MNHEY, CDR2 SVGEGT. The ends lost 2 bases at V and 5 bases at J; junction bases unmatched: 2. The length of the CDR3 is 15 residues. DNA of the CDR3: TGTGCCAGCAGTTACGGGACTAGCGGGGTGGAGACCCAGTACTTC. It translates to CASSYGTSGVETQYF.

J is TRBJ2-5 and V is TRBV3-1 (or the pseudogene TRBV3-2), with 8 bases aligning to TRBD1. With 5 bases clipped from V and 2 bases from J, the junction kept 1 base outside the gene matches. The CDR3 runs to 13 residues. The germline gives CDR1 LGHDT, CDR2 YNNKEL (reference sequence). CDR3 in DNA: TGTGCCAGCAGCTACAGGGGGCAAGAGACCCAGTACTTC. Its protein is CASSYRGQETQYF.

This clone turned up a few times. V and J are TRBV29-1 and TRBJ2-3, with 10 positions matching TRBD1. Trimming cost V 5 bases and J 2 bases; bases outside gene matches: 4. CDR3 length: 14 residues. CDR1 and CDR2 (germline): SQVTM, ANQGSEA. The CDR3 region has the DNA TGCAGCGTTACGGGACAGGGGTTCACAGATACGCAGTATTTT. This sequence encodes CSVTGQGFTDTQYF.

V usage is TRBV19 and J usage is TRBJ2-2; D perhaps matches TRBD1 (5 bases). With 8 bases removed from V and 1 base from J, the gap between germline ends came to 11 bases. The CDR3 loop spans 14 amino acids. Germline V lookup: CDR1 LNHDA, CDR2 SQIVND (reference sequence). CDR3 amino acids: CASAGWLNTGELFF. CDR3 sequence (DNA): TGTGCCAGTGCAGGGTGGTTGAACACCGGGGAGCTGTTTTTT.

A single count supports this clone. The rearrangement joins TRBV29-1 to TRBJ1-5; 11 bases align to TRBD1. V was pared by 3 bases and J by 7 bases, with 2 bases of the junction left unmatched. The germline V gene encodes CDR1 SQVTM and CDR2 ANQGSEA. The CDR3 extends over 13 amino acids. This CDR3 reads CSVEGQGDQPQHF. Written as DNA, the CDR3 is TGCAGCGTTGAGGGACAGGGGGACCAGCCCCAGCATTTT.

This clone was counted a single time. The chain recombines TRBV5-1 with TRBJ2-2; TRBD1 is a possible D gene (6 bases). Germline assignment: CDR1 SGHRS and CDR2 YFSETQ. CDR3 length equals 17 residues. Trimming removed 3 bases from V and 3 bases from J, with 18 bases in between. CDR3 nucleotides: TGCGCCAGCAGCTGGGTCCCAGTGGGGGCTGACACCGGGGAGCTGTTTTTT. Translation: CASSWVPVGADTGELFF.

The chain recombines TRBV10-3 with TRBJ2-1, with TRBD1 matching 8 bases. Germline V gives CDR1 ENHRY, CDR2 SYGVKD. The V segment lost 3 bases and the J segment 6 bases; nucleotides outside the gene matches: 4. There are 14 residues in the CDR3. The CDR3 is CAISESGTGNEQFF. The DNA of the CDR3 is TGTGCCATCAGTGAATCCGGGACAGGCAATGAGCAGTTCTTC.

The chain couples TRBV19 to TRBJ2-1; 12 bases line up with TRBD2. CDR1 is LNHDA, CDR2 SQIVND, per germline (reference sequence). V lost 5 bases and J lost 3; bases outside the gene matches: 2. The CDR3 sequence is 15 residues long. CDR3 amino acids: CASSRTSGDYNEQFF. CDR3 in DNA: TGTGCCAGTAGTCGGACTAGCGGGGACTACAATGAGCAGTTCTTC.

This rearrangement joins TRBV3-1 (or the pseudogene TRBV3-2) to TRBJ1-3; D remains ambiguous. V shed 4 bases and J shed 2 bases, with 9 bases lying between them. Germline CDR1 LGHDT, CDR2 YNNKEL (reference sequence). This CDR3 region has 14 residues. The CDR3 reads CASSPIDAGNTIYF. Here the CDR3 DNA reads TGTGCCAGCAGCCCAATAGATGCTGGAAACACCATATATTTT.

This chain joins TRBV3-1 (or the pseudogene TRBV3-2) and TRBJ2-7, with D uncertain. V dropped 2 bases and J dropped 2 bases, with 4 bases sitting between them. The length of the CDR3 is 12 residues. Per the germline V gene, CDR1 is LGHDT and CDR2 is YNNKEL (reference sequence). The CDR3 loop is CASSQLTYEQYF. CDR3 nucleotide sequence: TGTGCCAGCAGCCAATTAACCTACGAGCAGTACTTC.

In nucleotides, the CDR3 is TGTGCCAGCACGGGACAGGGACCGGGAAAACTGTTTTTT. Its protein is CASTGQGPGKLFF. V is TRBV2 and J is TRBJ1-4; 9 nucleotides agree with TRBD1. CDR3 length: 13 residues. Germline V gives CDR1 SNHLY, CDR2 FYNNEI. V lost 7 bases to trimming and J lost 10 bases; unmatched junction nucleotides: 7.

CDR3 nucleotides: TGTGCCAGTATCGATAGGTACAGCCGGCACGGGGGACCCCTCCACTTT. Residues: CASIDRYSRHGGPLHF. The J gene is TRBJ1-6, the V gene TRBV19; D perhaps matches TRBD1 (5 bases). Germline values: CDR1 LNHDA, CDR2 SQIVND (reference sequence). V was trimmed by 7 bases and J by 12 bases, leaving 25 bases between them. The CDR3 is 16 amino acids.

This chain connects TRBV4-1 to TRBJ1-1; D is unresolved. In germline, CDR1 is MGHRA, CDR2 YSYEKL. The CDR3 is 13 residues long. V lost 3 bases to trimming and J lost 11 bases, with 16 bases between them. The CDR3 reads CASSQPERRGAFF. The CDR3, as DNA: TGCGCCAGCAGCCAGCCCGAGAGGAGAGGGGCTTTCTTT.

The chain carries TRBV2 and TRBJ1-2; maybe TRBD1 (6 bases). The CDR3 consists of 15 residues. Between the trimmed V and J ends, which lost 5 bases and 2 bases, there was a span of 15 bases. The V gene's germline CDR1 is SNHLY and CDR2 FYNNEI. CDR3 in DNA: TGTGCCAGCAGTCTCAACAGGGTCAGAAACTATGGCTACACCTTC. Protein product: CASSLNRVRNYGYTF.

V is TRBV5-1 and J is TRBJ2-5, with TRBD2 matching 9 bases. The germline gives CDR1 SGHRS, CDR2 YFSETQ. The CDR3 totals 17 residues. V was pared by 4 bases and J by 2 bases, with 12 bases of the junction left unmatched. CDR3 residues: CASSTPNSGGAQETQYF. The CDR3 DNA is TGCGCCAGCAGCACCCCTAATAGCGGGGGAGCGCAAGAGACCCAGTACTTC.

V usage is TRBV11-2 and J usage is TRBJ2-5; possible D gene TRBD1, 6 bases. This CDR3 region has 15 residues. Per germline, CDR1 SGHAT and CDR2 FQNNGV. Trimming shortened V by 3 bases and J by 2 bases, and 13 bases separated the two germline ends. Written as DNA, the CDR3 is TGTGCCAGCAGCTTGGAGGCAGGGGAACAAGAGACCCAGTACTTC. Its translation is CASSLEAGEQETQYF.

This clone was picked up one time. The chain employs TRBV14 and TRBJ2-1; D possibly corresponds to TRBD2 (5 bases). Germline V gene data show CDR1 as SGHDN and CDR2 as FVKESK. The CDR3 sequence is 15 residues long. V lost 4 bases to trimming and J lost 4 bases, with 14 bases between them. The CDR3 loop reads CASSPQRGPYNEQFF. Here the CDR3 DNA reads TGTGCCAGCAGCCCTCAACGGGGTCCTTACAATGAGCAGTTCTTC.

The chain carries TRBV5-1 and TRBJ2-7; 7 nucleotides agree with TRBD1. Germline CDR1 is SGHRS and CDR2 is YFSETQ. CDR3 length equals 12 residues. J lost 7 bases, V lost 3 bases, and 4 bases had no gene match. CDR3 DNA sequence: TGCGCCAGCAGCTACGGGACAGCAGAGCAGTACTTC. Translated: CASSYGTAEQYF.

The chain is built from TRBV2 and TRBJ2-7; 9 nucleotides line up with TRBD1. This CDR3 spans 15 amino acids. The germline gives CDR1 SNHLY, CDR2 FYNNEI. Trimming took 4 bases from V and 13 from J; bases not matched to a gene: 17. The CDR3 protein is CASSVPSGTGPNRYF. Here the CDR3 DNA reads TGTGCCAGCAGTGTACCTTCGGGGACAGGGCCAAATCGTTACTTC.